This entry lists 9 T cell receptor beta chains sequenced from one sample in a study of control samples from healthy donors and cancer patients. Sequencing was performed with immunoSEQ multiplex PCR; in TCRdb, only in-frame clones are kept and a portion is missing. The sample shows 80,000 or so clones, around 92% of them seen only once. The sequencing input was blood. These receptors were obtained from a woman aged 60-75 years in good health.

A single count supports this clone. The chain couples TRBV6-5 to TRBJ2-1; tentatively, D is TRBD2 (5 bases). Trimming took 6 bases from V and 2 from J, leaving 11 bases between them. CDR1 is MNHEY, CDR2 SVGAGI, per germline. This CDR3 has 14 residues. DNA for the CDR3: TGTGCCAGCAGCCGTGACGGGGCCTACAATGAGCAGTTCTTC. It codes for CASSRDGAYNEQFF.

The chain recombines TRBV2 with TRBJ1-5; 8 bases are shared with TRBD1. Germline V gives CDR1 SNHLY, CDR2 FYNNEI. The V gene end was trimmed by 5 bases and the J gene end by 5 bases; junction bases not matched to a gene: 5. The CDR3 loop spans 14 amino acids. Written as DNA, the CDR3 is TGTGCCAGCAGTCCCCTGACAGGGGATCAGCCCCAGCATTTT. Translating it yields CASSPLTGDQPQHF.

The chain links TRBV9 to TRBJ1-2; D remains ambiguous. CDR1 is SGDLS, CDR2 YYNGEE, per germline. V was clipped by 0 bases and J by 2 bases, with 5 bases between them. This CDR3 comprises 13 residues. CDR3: CASSVVSNYGYTF. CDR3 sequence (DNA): TGTGCCAGCAGCGTAGTGAGCAACTATGGCTACACCTTC.

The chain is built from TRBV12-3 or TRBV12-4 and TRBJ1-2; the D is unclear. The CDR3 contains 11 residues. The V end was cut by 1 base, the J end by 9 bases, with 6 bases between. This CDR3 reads CASSLGTSYTF. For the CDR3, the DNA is TGTGCCAGCAGTTTAGGGACGAGCTACACCTTC.

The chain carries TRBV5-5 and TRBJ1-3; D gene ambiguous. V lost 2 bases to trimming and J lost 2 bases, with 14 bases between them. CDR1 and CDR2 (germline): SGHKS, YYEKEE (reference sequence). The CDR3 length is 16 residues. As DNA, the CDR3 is TGTGCCAGCAGCTTAGTCAGGTTCCCTCCTGGAAACACCATATATTTT. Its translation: CASSLVRFPPGNTIYF. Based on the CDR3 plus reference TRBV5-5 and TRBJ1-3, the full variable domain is DAGVTQSPTHLIKTRGQQVTLRCSPISGHKSVSWYQQVLGQGPQFIFQYYEKEERGRGNFPDRFSARQFPNYSSELNVNALLLGDSALYLCASSLVRFPPGNTIYFGEGSWLTVV.

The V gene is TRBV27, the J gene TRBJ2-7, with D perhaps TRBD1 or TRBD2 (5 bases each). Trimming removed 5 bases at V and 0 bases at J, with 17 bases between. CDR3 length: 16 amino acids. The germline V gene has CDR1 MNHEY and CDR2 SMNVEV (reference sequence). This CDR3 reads CASSPPGPTSSYEQYF. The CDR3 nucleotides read TGTGCCAGCAGTCCCCCGGGGCCTACGAGCTCCTACGAGCAGTACTTC.

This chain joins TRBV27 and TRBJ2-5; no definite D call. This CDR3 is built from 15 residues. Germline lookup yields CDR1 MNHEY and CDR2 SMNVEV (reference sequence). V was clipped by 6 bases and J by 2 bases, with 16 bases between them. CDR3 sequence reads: CASRARRALQETQYF. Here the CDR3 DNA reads TGTGCCAGCAGGGCACGCCGGGCCTTACAAGAGACCCAGTACTTC.

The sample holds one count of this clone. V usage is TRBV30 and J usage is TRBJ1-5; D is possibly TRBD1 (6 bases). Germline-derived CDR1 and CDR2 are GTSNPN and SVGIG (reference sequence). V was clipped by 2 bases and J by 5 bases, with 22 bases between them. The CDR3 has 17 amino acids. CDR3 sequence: CAWSNPYREARDQPQHF. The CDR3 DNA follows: TGTGCCTGGAGTAACCCTTACAGGGAAGCGAGGGATCAGCCCCAGCATTTT.

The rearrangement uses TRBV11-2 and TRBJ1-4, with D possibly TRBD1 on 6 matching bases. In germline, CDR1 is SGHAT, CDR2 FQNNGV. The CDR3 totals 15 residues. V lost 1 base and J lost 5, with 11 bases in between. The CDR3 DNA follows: TGTGCCAGCAGCTTAGGTACAGGGTCGAATGAAAAACTGTTTTTT. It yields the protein CASSLGTGSNEKLFF.